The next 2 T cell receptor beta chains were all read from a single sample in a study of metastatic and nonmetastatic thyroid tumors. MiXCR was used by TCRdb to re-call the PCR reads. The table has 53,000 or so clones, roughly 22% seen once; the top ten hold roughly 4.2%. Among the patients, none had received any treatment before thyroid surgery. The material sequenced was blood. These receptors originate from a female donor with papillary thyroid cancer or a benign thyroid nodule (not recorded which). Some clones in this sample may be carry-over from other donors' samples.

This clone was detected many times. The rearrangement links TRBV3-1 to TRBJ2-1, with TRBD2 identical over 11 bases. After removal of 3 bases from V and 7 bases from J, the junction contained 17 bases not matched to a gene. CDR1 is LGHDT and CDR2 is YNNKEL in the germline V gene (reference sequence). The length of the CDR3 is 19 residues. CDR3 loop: CASSHLLTPLAGARNEQFF. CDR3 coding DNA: TGTGCCAGCAGCCACCTACTAACTCCACTAGCGGGAGCGAGGAATGAGCAGTTCTTC.

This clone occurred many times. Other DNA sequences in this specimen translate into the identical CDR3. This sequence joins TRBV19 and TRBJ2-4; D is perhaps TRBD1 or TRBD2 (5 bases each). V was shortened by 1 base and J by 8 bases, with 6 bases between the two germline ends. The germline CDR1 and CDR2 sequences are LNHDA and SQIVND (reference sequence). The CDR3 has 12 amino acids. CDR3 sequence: CASSIVGDIQYF. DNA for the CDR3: TGTGCCAGTAGTATAGTGGGGGACATTCAGTACTTC.